This passage covers 7 T cell receptor beta chains from one sample sequenced in a study of cytomegalovirus exposure and HLA in healthy donors. TCRdb's copy holds only in-frame clones and misses some; the assay was immunoSEQ multiplex PCR. The data show tens of thousands of clones, about 90% seen once. The sample taken for sequencing was PBMCs. The receptors shown here come from a woman under 30 in good health and CMV-seronegative.

The chain is built from TRBV11-3 and TRBJ2-2, with D tentatively TRBD1 (5 bases). The V and J ends lost 3 bases and 5 bases respectively, with 10 bases between them. Per germline, CDR1 SGHNT and CDR2 YENEEA. This CDR3 has 14 amino acids. The CDR3 is CASSFGHATGELFF. The DNA for the CDR3 is TGTGCCAGCAGCTTCGGACACGCAACCGGGGAGCTGTTTTTT.

This clone was observed a single time. This chain links TRBV7-9 with TRBJ2-1; TRBD2 matches 8 bases. The CDR3 consists of 16 residues. CDR1 SEHNR and CDR2 FQNEAQ come from the germline V gene (reference sequence). The J segment lost 8 bases and the V segment lost 5 bases, leaving 14 bases of the junction unmatched. CDR3 nucleotides: TGTGCCAGCAGCCCCCGGGGGAGCGGGAGTACTCATGAGCAGTTCTTC. Amino acid sequence: CASSPRGSGSTHEQFF.

CDR3 sequence reads: CASSLSMLAGDLADEQFF. CDR3 DNA: TGTGCCAGCAGCTTATCTATGCTAGCGGGAGATTTAGCGGACGAGCAGTTCTTC. The chain combines TRBV7-9 with TRBJ2-1; 10 bases align to TRBD2. The ends lost 2 bases at V and 10 bases at J; junction bases unmatched: 17. From germline, CDR1 is SEHNR and CDR2 FQNEAQ (reference sequence). CDR3 size: 18 residues.

The rearrangement uses TRBV10-2 and TRBJ1-1; D is uncertain. This CDR3 contains 11 residues. Germline V gene lookup returns CDR1 WSHSY and CDR2 SAAADI. Between the trimmed V and J ends, which lost 6 bases and 1 base, there was a span of 3 bases. CDR3 sequence (DNA): TGCGCCAGCAGACAGAACACTGAAGCTTTCTTT. It yields the protein CASRQNTEAFF.

A few counts support this clone. This chain joins TRBV27 and TRBJ1-1; tentative D call: TRBD1 (5 bases). The CDR3 length is 15 residues. Germline V gene data show CDR1 as MNHEY and CDR2 as SMNVEV (reference sequence). Trimming removed 2 bases at V and 0 bases at J, with 10 bases between. The CDR3 loop reads CASSLNWGLNTEAFF. The CDR3 DNA sequence: TGTGCCAGCAGTTTAAATTGGGGCTTGAACACTGAAGCTTTCTTT.

The J gene is TRBJ2-1, the V gene TRBV29-1; 8 nucleotides match TRBD2. The V gene's germline CDR1 is SQVTM and CDR2 ANQGSEA. With 7 bases clipped from V and 0 bases from J, the junction kept 8 bases outside the gene matches. The CDR3 sequence is 15 residues long. The CDR3 protein is CSAGRDTNSYNEQFF. The CDR3 nucleotides are TGCAGCGCCGGGAGGGACACCAACTCCTACAATGAGCAGTTCTTC.

The chain has TRBV27 and TRBJ1-2, with 10 bases matching TRBD1. The CDR3 sequence is 18 residues long. CDR1 is MNHEY and CDR2 is SMNVEV in the germline V gene (reference sequence). V shed 4 bases, J shed 2 bases, and the junction held 13 bases outside the gene matches. The CDR3 protein is CASSSTTGGLPLNYGYTF. The CDR3 bases are TGTGCCAGCAGTTCCACGACAGGGGGCCTACCACTCAACTATGGCTACACCTTC.